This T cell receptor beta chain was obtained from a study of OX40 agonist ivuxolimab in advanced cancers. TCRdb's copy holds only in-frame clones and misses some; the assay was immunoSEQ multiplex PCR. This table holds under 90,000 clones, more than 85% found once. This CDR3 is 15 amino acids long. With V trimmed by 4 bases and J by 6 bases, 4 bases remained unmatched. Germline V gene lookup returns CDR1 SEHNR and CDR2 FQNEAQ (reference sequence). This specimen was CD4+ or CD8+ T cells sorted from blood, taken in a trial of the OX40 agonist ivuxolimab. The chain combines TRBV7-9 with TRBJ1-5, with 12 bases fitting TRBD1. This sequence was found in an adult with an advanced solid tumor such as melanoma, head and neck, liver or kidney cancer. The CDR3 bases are TGTGCCAGCAGCTCGGGGACAGGGGGCCGTCAGCCCCAGCATTTT. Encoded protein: CASSSGTGGRQPQHF.